This passage covers 26 T cell receptor beta chains from one sample sequenced in a study of shared clonotypes between healthy human individuals. The data were produced by immunoSEQ multiplex PCR, yet TCRdb's version contains in-frame clones alone and is incomplete. The sample holds 950,000 to 1,100,000 clones, about 75% seen once. Sequencing was carried out using memory CD4+ T cells sorted from blood. Subset specified: CD45RA-negative fraction. The source is a man in his late teens or twenties in good health.

The CDR3 here is CASRGTVETQYF. In DNA form, the CDR3 reads TGTGCCAGCAGGGGGACTGTGGAGACCCAGTACTTC. The chain combines TRBV25-1 with TRBJ2-5, with a possible D match to TRBD2 (6 bases). This CDR3 region has 12 residues. Trimming removed 6 bases from V and 5 bases from J, with 10 bases in between. From germline, CDR1 is MGHDK and CDR2 SYGVNS.

This chain uses TRBV19 with TRBJ2-1; TRBD2 matches 15 bases. Germline V lookup: CDR1 LNHDA, CDR2 SQIVND (reference sequence). V shed 7 bases and J 7 bases; nucleotides not matched to a gene: 5. The CDR3 consists of 15 residues. The CDR3 bases are TGTGCCAGTACCGCGGGACTAGCGGGAGGAAATGAGCAGTTCTTC. It translates to CASTAGLAGGNEQFF.

The chain links TRBV7-2 to TRBJ1-5, with D unclear. V shed 5 bases and J shed 4 bases, with 12 bases lying between them. Germline V gene sequence: CDR1 SGHTA, CDR2 FQGNSA. The CDR3 covers 14 residues. The chain's CDR3 is CASSPWTDNQPQHF. The DNA for the CDR3 is TGTGCCAGCAGCCCCTGGACTGATAATCAGCCCCAGCATTTT.

The rearrangement joins TRBV6-5 to TRBJ2-2; 10 bases align to TRBD2. Germline V gene lookup returns CDR1 MNHEY and CDR2 SVGAGI. This CDR3 has 15 residues. Germline trimming cut 7 bases from V and 7 bases from J; bases unmatched to any gene: 9. CDR3 in amino acids: CASTPGLALSGELFF. In nucleotides, the CDR3 is TGTGCCAGCACCCCGGGACTAGCGTTGAGCGGGGAGCTGTTTTTT.

The chain links TRBV28 to TRBJ2-1; D might be TRBD1 or TRBD2, each matching 6 bases. V dropped 7 bases and J dropped 8 bases, with 15 bases sitting between them. This CDR3 has 13 residues. The germline V gene has CDR1 MDHEN and CDR2 SYDVKM. The CDR3 sequence: CASTPPGGHEQFF. DNA of the CDR3: TGTGCCAGCACCCCTCCCGGGGGCCATGAGCAGTTCTTC.

CDR3 coding DNA: TGTGCCAGCAGAGCTGACAGGGAGATAGGGGATACGCAGTATTTT. Its translation: CASRADREIGDTQYF. The gene calls are TRBV5-5 and TRBJ2-3; TRBD1 agrees at 7 bases. This CDR3 is built from 15 residues. V gave up 5 bases and J gave up 6 bases; unmatched junction bases: 12. Germline V CDR1 and CDR2: SGHKS, YYEKEE (reference sequence).

V gene TRBV6-6 combines with J gene TRBJ1-3; maybe TRBD1 (6 bases). The CDR3 totals 13 residues. Looked up from germline, CDR1 is MNHNY and CDR2 is SVGAGI (reference sequence). V lost 8 bases and J lost 2, with 10 bases in between. The CDR3 reads CASLQGAGNTIYF. In nucleotides, the CDR3 is TGTGCCAGCCTACAGGGAGCTGGAAACACCATATATTTT.

The chain links TRBV9 to TRBJ2-7, with TRBD1 as a possible D gene (6 bases). Germline CDR1 reads SGDLS; CDR2 reads YYNGEE. This CDR3 contains 16 residues. V dropped 0 bases and J dropped 6 bases, with 19 bases sitting between them. The CDR3 reads CASSVAAQGGPSEQYF. The CDR3 DNA sequence: TGTGCCAGCAGCGTAGCGGCACAGGGTGGGCCTAGCGAGCAGTACTTC.

The rearrangement uses TRBV6-1 and TRBJ2-1; no clear D. The CDR3 totals 13 residues. V lost 6 bases and J 10 bases, leaving 16 bases between the germline ends. The germline gives CDR1 MNHNS, CDR2 SASEGT. CDR3 in amino acids: CASREPGKNEQFF. The CDR3 nucleotides are TGTGCCAGCAGGGAGCCAGGAAAGAACGAGCAGTTCTTC.

The V call is TRBV2, the J call TRBJ2-5; 10 nucleotides line up with TRBD2. CDR1 is SNHLY and CDR2 is FYNNEI in the germline V gene. CDR3 length: 17 residues. V dropped 4 bases and J dropped 0; count of bases not matched to a gene: 8. The CDR3 sequence is CASSGPSGGGDQETQYF. The CDR3 DNA reads TGTGCCAGCAGTGGGCCCAGCGGGGGGGGAGACCAAGAGACCCAGTACTTC.

In its sample, this clone was seen a few times. This rearrangement joins TRBV5-3 to TRBJ2-7, with 10 bases that match TRBD1. Being an ORF, TRBV5-3 has a function that is uncertain. J was trimmed by 4 bases and V by 2 bases; bases with no gene match: 12. CDR3 size: 17 residues. Here the CDR3 reads CARSFDRGRARDYEQYF. The CDR3 bases are TGTGCCAGAAGCTTTGACAGGGGGCGCGCCCGGGATTACGAGCAGTACTTC.

This chain joins TRBV7-9 and TRBJ2-7, with a possible D match to TRBD1 (5 bases). The CDR3 sequence is 14 residues long. Germline V gene sequence: CDR1 SEHNR, CDR2 FQNEAQ (reference sequence). V dropped 1 base and J dropped 6 bases, with 13 bases sitting between them. The CDR3 DNA is TGTGCCAGCAGCTTAGGTGCAGGGAATCCCGAGCAGTACTTC. Translated, it gives CASSLGAGNPEQYF.

The chain couples TRBV5-1 to TRBJ2-5; 8 positions agree with TRBD1. Germline V gives CDR1 SGHRS, CDR2 YFSETQ. V lost 1 base to trimming and J lost 5 bases; unmatched junction nucleotides: 1. The CDR3 has 13 amino acids. DNA of the CDR3: TGCGCCAGCAGCTTGTGGGACAGGGAGACCCAGTACTTC. Translating it yields CASSLWDRETQYF.

The chain is built from TRBV5-6 and TRBJ2-2, with 12 bases fitting TRBD1. Looked up from germline, CDR1 is SGHDT and CDR2 is YYEEEE. Trimming took 1 base from V and 5 from J; bases not matched to a gene: 6. The CDR3 sequence is 17 residues long. This CDR3 reads CASSLWGQGARTGELFF. The CDR3 nucleotides read TGTGCCAGCAGCTTGTGGGGACAGGGGGCTCGGACCGGGGAGCTGTTTTTT.

The CDR3 protein is CASTYYYEQYF. DNA for the CDR3: TGTGCCAGCACCTATTACTACGAGCAGTACTTC. This rearrangement joins TRBV2 to TRBJ2-7; D not resolved. Trimming stripped 7 bases from V and 3 bases from J, with 7 bases between. The V gene's germline CDR1 is SNHLY and CDR2 FYNNEI. This CDR3 region has 11 residues.

As regards this clone: Its ends do not fully match the called genes, so a read error is possible. The chain joins TRBV6-1 to TRBJ2-3, with D possibly being TRBD1 or TRBD2 (6 bases each). Germline V gene sequence: CDR1 MNHNS, CDR2 SASEGT. CDR3 length: 16 residues. The CDR3 loop reads CASREAVRGDTDTQYF. The CDR3 bases are TGTGCCAGCAGGGAAGCCGTTAGGGGGGACACAGATACGCAGTATTTT.

The chain joins TRBV7-2 to TRBJ2-2, with a weak D call TRBD1 (7 bases). The CDR3 consists of 14 residues. V lost 10 bases and J 0 bases, leaving 12 bases between the germline ends. CDR1 is SGHTA and CDR2 is FQGNSA in the germline V gene. CDR3 nucleotides: TGTGCCATCAGGGGGACTTCGAACACCGGGGAGCTGTTTTTT. It is translated as CAIRGTSNTGELFF.

The chain links TRBV27 to TRBJ1-1; 8 positions agree with TRBD1. Per germline, CDR1 MNHEY and CDR2 SMNVEV (reference sequence). The CDR3 length is 15 residues. V dropped 5 bases and J dropped 1; count of bases not matched to a gene: 6. CDR3 protein: CASSPQGAPNTEAFF. The CDR3 DNA follows: TGTGCCAGCAGTCCCCAGGGGGCCCCGAACACTGAAGCTTTCTTT.

The V gene is TRBV15, the J gene TRBJ1-1; a weak D match, TRBD1 (5 bases). The CDR3 extends over 13 amino acids. CDR1 LNHNV and CDR2 YYDKDF come from the germline V gene (reference sequence). Trimming pared 5 bases from V and 1 base from J, leaving 8 bases between. The DNA for the CDR3 is TGTGCCACCAGCCGGGGGGAGAACACTGAAGCTTTCTTT. Translation gives CATSRGENTEAFF.

The V gene is TRBV5-1, the J gene TRBJ2-7; D remains ambiguous. The V gene lost 4 bases and the J gene lost 3 bases, with 8 bases spanning the gap. The germline V gene encodes CDR1 SGHRS and CDR2 YFSETQ. The CDR3 is 12 amino acids. CDR3 in amino acids: CASSDGNYEQYF. As DNA, the CDR3 is TGCGCCAGCAGCGACGGAAACTACGAGCAGTACTTC.

This clone turned up a few times. The chain's CDR3 is CASAGQSIGYTF. Here the CDR3 DNA reads TGTGCCAGCGCGGGACAGTCAATTGGCTACACCTTC. V and J are TRBV6-1 and TRBJ1-2; 7 bases agree with TRBD1. Germline assignment: CDR1 MNHNS and CDR2 SASEGT. This CDR3 has 12 amino acids. The V segment lost 8 bases and the J segment 7 bases; nucleotides outside the gene matches: 7.

V gene TRBV21-1 combines with J gene TRBJ2-7; the table gives TRBD1 as D, unverified against the DNA. TRBV21-1 is reported as a pseudogene. The length of the CDR3 is 13 residues. The CDR3 DNA reads TGTGCCAGCAGCAGGGACAGTGCCTACGAGCAGTACTTC. Encoded protein: CASSRDSAYEQYF.

The chain combines TRBV6-1 with TRBJ2-7; D not certain. Germline-derived CDR1 and CDR2 are MNHNS and SASEGT. The CDR3 length is 13 residues. V lost 6 bases to trimming and J lost 5 bases, with 14 bases between them. CDR3 DNA sequence: TGTGCCAGCAGGTTGCTCCTTTCCCACGAGCAGTACTTC. This gives the protein CASRLLLSHEQYF.

V gene TRBV4-1 combines with J gene TRBJ2-3, with no clear D. V was cut by 1 base and J by 0 bases, with 8 bases left in between. The length of the CDR3 is 15 residues. CDR1 and CDR2 (germline): MGHRA, YSYEKL. The CDR3 bases are TGCGCCAGCAGCCAAGTGGTAACTAGCACAGATACGCAGTATTTT. Translating it yields CASSQVVTSTDTQYF.

Points on this clone: This could be a read error, since a much larger clone is one nucleotide away. The chain links TRBV7-3 to TRBJ1-1, with TRBD1 matching 7 bases. Unmatched junction bases numbered 1, after V lost 5 bases and J lost 1 base. The CDR3 is 13 residues long. Germline assignment: CDR1 SGHTA and CDR2 FQGTGA. The CDR3 here is CASSRQGNTEAFF. The CDR3 DNA reads TGTGCCAGCAGCCGACAGGGGAACACTGAAGCTTTCTTT. The full variable domain, its missing parts supplied by reference TRBV7-3 and TRBJ1-1, is GAGVSQTPSNKVTEKGKYVELRCDPISGHTALYWYRQSLGQGPEFLIYFQGTGAADDSGLPNDRFFAVRPEGSVSTLKIQRTERGDSAVYLCASSRQGNTEAFFGQGTRLTVV.

The chain has TRBV30 and TRBJ1-5; D is uncertain. The CDR3 spans 14 residues. V lost 5 bases and J lost 0, with 11 bases in between. CDR1 is GTSNPN and CDR2 is SVGIG in the germline V gene (reference sequence). CDR3 residues: CAWRPGASNQPQHF. In nucleotides, the CDR3 is TGTGCCTGGCGGCCAGGAGCTAGCAATCAGCCCCAGCATTTT. The entire variable domain, with the rest obtained from reference TRBV30 and TRBJ1-5, is as follows: SQTIHQWPATLVQPVGSPLSLECTVEGTSNPNLYWYRQAAGRGLQLLFYSVGIGQISSEVPQNLSASRPQDRQFILSSKKLLLSDSGFYLCAWRPGASNQPQHFGDGTRLSIL.